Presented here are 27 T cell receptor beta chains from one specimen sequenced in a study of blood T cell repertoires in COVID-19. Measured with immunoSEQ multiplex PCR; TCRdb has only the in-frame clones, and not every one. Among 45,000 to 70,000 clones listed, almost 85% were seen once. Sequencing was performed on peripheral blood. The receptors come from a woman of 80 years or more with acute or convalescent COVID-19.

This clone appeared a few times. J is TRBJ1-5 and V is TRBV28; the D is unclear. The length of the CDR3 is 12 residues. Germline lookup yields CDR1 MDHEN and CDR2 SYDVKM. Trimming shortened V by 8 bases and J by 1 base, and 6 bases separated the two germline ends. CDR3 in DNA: TGTGCCAGCCGCGGGAGCAATCAGCCCCAGCATTTT. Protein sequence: CASRGSNQPQHF.

CDR3 coding DNA: TGTGCCAGCAGTGGACAGGGGGGGCAGCCCCAGCATTTT. This codes for CASSGQGGQPQHF. V usage is TRBV2 and J usage is TRBJ1-5; 9 bases line up with TRBD1. Germline V CDR1 and CDR2: SNHLY, FYNNEI. This CDR3 region has 13 residues. J was trimmed by 7 bases and V by 4 bases; bases with no gene match: 2.

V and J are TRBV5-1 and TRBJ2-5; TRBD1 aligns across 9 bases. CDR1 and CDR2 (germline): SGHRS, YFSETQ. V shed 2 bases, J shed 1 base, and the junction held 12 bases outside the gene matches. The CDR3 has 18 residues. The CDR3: CASSLNPKRQGGQETQYF. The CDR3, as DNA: TGCGCCAGCAGCTTAAATCCTAAGCGACAGGGGGGCCAAGAGACCCAGTACTTC. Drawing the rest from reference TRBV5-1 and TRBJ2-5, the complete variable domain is KAGVTQTPRYLIKTRGQQVTLSCSPISGHRSVSWYQQTPGQGLQFLFEYFSETQRNKGNFPGRFSGRQFSNSRSEMNVSTLELGDSALYLCASSLNPKRQGGQETQYFGPGTRLLVL.

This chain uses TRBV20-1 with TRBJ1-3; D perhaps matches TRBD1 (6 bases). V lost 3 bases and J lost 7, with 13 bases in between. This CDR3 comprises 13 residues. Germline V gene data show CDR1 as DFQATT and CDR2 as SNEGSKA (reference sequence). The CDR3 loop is CSASVGQGNTIYF. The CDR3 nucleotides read TGCAGTGCTAGTGTGGGACAAGGCAACACCATATATTTT.

CDR3 residues: CASSRDGGGRGDTQYF. The DNA for the CDR3 is TGCGCCAGCAGCCGAGACGGCGGGGGGCGGGGAGATACGCAGTATTTT. This sequence joins TRBV5-1 and TRBJ2-3; 8 bases agree with TRBD2. Germline assignment: CDR1 SGHRS and CDR2 YFSETQ. The CDR3 is made up of 16 amino acids. Germline trimming cut 4 bases from V and 5 bases from J; bases unmatched to any gene: 12.

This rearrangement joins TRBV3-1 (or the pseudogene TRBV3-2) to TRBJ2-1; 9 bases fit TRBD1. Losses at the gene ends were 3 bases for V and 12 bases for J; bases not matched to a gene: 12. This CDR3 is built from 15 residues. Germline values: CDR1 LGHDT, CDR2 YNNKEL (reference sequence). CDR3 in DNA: TGTGCCAGCAGCCATTCGGACAGGGGACTGCGCTCGCAGTTCTTC. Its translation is CASSHSDRGLRSQFF.

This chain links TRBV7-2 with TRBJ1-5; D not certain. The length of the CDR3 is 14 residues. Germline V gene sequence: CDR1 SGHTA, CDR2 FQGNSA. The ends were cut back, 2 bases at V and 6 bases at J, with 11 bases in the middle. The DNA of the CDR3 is TGTGCCAGCAGCTTAAAAGCCTCGGGTCAGCCCCAGCATTTT. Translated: CASSLKASGQPQHF.

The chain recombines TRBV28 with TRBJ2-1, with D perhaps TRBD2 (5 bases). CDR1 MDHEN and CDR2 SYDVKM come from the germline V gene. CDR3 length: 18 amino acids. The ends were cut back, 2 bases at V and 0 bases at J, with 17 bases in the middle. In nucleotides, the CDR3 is TGTGCCAGCAGTTTAGAAAATGGGCGGGCGAGCTCCTACAATGAGCAGTTCTTC. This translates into CASSLENGRASSYNEQFF.

In nucleotides, the CDR3 is TGTGCCACCAGCAGAGAGGGGTTGACTAGCGGGAGGGCCAGGGCAGATACGCAGTATTTT. This codes for CATSREGLTSGRARADTQYF. The rearrangement links TRBV15 to TRBJ2-3; TRBD2 agrees at 14 bases. The CDR3 extends over 20 amino acids. Germline V gene lookup returns CDR1 LNHNV and CDR2 YYDKDF (reference sequence). V dropped 0 bases and J dropped 4; count of bases not matched to a gene: 12.

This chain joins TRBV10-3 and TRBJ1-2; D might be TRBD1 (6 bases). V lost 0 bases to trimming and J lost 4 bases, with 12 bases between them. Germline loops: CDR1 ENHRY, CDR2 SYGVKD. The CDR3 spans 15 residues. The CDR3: CAISESDGGAYGYTF. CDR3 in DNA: TGTGCCATCAGTGAGTCGGACGGGGGGGCCTATGGCTACACCTTC.

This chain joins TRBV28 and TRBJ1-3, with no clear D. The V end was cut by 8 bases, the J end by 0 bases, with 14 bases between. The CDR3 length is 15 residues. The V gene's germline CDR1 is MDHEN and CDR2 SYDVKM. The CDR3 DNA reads TGTGCCAGCTACCCCCAGCGGGGCTCTGGAAACACCATATATTTT. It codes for CASYPQRGSGNTIYF.

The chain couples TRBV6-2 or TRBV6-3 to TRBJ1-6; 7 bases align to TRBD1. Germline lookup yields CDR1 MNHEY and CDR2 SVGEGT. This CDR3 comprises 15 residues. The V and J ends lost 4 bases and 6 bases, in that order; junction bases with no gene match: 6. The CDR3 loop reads CASSWRQGVNSPLHF. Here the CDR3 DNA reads TGTGCCAGCAGTTGGAGACAGGGCGTTAATTCACCCCTCCACTTT.

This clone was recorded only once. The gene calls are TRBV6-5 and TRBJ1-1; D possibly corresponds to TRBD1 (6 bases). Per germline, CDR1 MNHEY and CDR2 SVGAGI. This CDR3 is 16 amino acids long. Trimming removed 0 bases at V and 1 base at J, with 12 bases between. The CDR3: CASSYSGGARNTEAFF. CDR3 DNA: TGTGCCAGCAGTTACTCGGGGGGGGCGCGGAACACTGAAGCTTTCTTT.

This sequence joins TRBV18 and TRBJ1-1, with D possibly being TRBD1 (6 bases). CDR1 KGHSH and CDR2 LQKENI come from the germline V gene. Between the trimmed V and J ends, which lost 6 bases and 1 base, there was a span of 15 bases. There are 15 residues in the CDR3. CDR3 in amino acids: CASSAHTGPNTEAFF. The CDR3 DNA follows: TGTGCCAGCTCCGCGCACACAGGGCCGAACACTGAAGCTTTCTTT.

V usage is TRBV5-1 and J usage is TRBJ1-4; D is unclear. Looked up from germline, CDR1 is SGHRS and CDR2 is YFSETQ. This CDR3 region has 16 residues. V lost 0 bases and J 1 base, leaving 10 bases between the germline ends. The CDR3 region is CASSLELTGTNEKLFF. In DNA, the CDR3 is TGCGCCAGCAGCTTGGAACTGACGGGAACTAATGAAAAACTGTTTTTT. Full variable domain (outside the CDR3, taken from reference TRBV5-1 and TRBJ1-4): KAGVTQTPRYLIKTRGQQVTLSCSPISGHRSVSWYQQTPGQGLQFLFEYFSETQRNKGNFPGRFSGRQFSNSRSEMNVSTLELGDSALYLCASSLELTGTNEKLFFGSGTQLSVL.

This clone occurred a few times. The CDR3 coding sequence is TGTGCCAGCAGAAAGGCACTAGCTTACAATGAGCAGTTCTTC. This translates into CASRKALAYNEQFF. The V and J genes are TRBV5-5 and TRBJ2-1; the D gene is possibly TRBD2 (6 bases). The V end lost 5 bases, the J end lost 4 bases, and 13 bases lay between the germline ends. The V gene's germline CDR1 is SGHKS and CDR2 YYEKEE (reference sequence). CDR3 length equals 14 residues. Full variable domain (rest looked up from reference TRBV5-5 and TRBJ2-1): DAGVTQSPTHLIKTRGQQVTLRCSPISGHKSVSWYQQVLGQGPQFIFQYYEKEERGRGNFPDRFSARQFPNYSSELNVNALLLGDSALYLCASRKALAYNEQFFGPGTRLTVL.

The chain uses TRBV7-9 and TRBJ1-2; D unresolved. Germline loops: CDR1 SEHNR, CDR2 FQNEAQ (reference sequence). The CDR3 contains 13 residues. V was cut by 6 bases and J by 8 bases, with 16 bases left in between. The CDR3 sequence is CASRPLGVGGYTF. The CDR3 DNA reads TGTGCCAGCAGGCCCCTCGGGGTCGGGGGCTACACCTTC. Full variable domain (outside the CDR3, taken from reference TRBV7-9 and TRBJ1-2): DTGVSQNPRHKITKRGQNVTFRCDPISEHNRLYWYRQTLGQGPEFLTYFQNEAQLEKSRLLSDRFSAERPKGSFSTLEIQRTEQGDSAMYLCASRPLGVGGYTFGSGTRLTVV.

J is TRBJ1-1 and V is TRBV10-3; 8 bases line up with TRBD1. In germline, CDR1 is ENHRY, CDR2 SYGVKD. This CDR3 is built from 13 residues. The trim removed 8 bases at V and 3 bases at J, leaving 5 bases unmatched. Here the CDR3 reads CAISPGGHTEAFF. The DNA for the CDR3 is TGTGCCATCTCCCCAGGGGGCCACACTGAAGCTTTCTTT.

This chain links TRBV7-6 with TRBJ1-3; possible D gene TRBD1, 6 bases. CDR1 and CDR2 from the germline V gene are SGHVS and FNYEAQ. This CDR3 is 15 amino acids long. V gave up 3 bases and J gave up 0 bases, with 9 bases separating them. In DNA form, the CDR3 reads TGTGCCAGCAGCTTCAGGGGAAACTCTGGAAACACCATATATTTT. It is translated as CASSFRGNSGNTIYF. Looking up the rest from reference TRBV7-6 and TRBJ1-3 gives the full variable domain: GAGVSQSPRYKVTKRGQDVALRCDPISGHVSLYWYRQALGQGPEFLTYFNYEAQQDKSGLPNDRFSAERPEGSISTLTIQRTEQRDSAMYRCASSFRGNSGNTIYFGEGSWLTVV.

The CDR3 nucleotides read TGTGCCAGCTCAGCCAACTTCTACGAGCAGTACTTC. Translated, it gives CASSANFYEQYF. This chain joins TRBV18 and TRBJ2-7, with D unresolved. Germline CDR1 is KGHSH and CDR2 is LQKENI. CDR3 length equals 12 residues. Between the trimmed V and J ends, which lost 5 bases and 3 bases, there was a span of 8 bases.

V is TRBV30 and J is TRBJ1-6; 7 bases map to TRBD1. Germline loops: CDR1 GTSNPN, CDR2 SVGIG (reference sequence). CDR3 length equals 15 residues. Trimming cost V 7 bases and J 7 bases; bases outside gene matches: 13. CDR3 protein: CASAAGTGVNSPLHF. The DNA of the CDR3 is TGTGCCTCAGCAGCCGGCACAGGGGTCAATTCACCCCTCCACTTT.

CDR3 loop: CAISNPDRGFSYEQYF. CDR3 nucleotides: TGTGCCATCAGTAATCCGGACAGGGGATTTTCCTACGAGCAGTACTTC. The chain recombines TRBV10-3 with TRBJ2-7, with 9 bases identical to TRBD1. This CDR3 is 16 amino acids long. With V trimmed by 5 bases and J by 1 base, 9 bases remained unmatched. Germline V gene data show CDR1 as ENHRY and CDR2 as SYGVKD.

The CDR3 spells CASSLTGGAETQYF. The CDR3 DNA sequence: TGCGCCAGCAGCTTAACAGGGGGCGCGGAGACCCAGTACTTC. The J gene is TRBJ2-5, the V gene TRBV5-1; 9 bases map to TRBD1. V dropped 2 bases and J dropped 5; count of bases not matched to a gene: 4. The CDR3 is 14 amino acids. The V gene's germline CDR1 is SGHRS and CDR2 YFSETQ. Variable domain in full (rest from reference TRBV5-1 and TRBJ2-5): KAGVTQTPRYLIKTRGQQVTLSCSPISGHRSVSWYQQTPGQGLQFLFEYFSETQRNKGNFPGRFSGRQFSNSRSEMNVSTLELGDSALYLCASSLTGGAETQYFGPGTRLLVL.

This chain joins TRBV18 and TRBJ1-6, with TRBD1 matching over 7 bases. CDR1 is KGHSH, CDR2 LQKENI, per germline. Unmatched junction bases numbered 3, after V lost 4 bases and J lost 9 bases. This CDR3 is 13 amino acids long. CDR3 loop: CASSQGGSSPLHF. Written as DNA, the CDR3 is TGTGCCAGCTCACAAGGGGGCAGTTCACCCCTCCACTTT.

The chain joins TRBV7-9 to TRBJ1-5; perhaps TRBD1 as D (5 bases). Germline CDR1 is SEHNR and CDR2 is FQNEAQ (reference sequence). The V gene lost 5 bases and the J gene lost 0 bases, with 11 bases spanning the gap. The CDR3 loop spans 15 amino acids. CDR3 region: CASSPRGDSNQPQHF. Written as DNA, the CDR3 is TGTGCCAGCAGCCCCCGGGGGGATAGCAATCAGCCCCAGCATTTT.

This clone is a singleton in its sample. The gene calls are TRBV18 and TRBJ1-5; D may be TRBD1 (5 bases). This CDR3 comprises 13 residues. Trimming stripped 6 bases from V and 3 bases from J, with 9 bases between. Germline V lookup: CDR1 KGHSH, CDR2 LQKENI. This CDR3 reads CASSAGFNQPQHF. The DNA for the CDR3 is TGTGCCAGCTCGGCAGGGTTCAATCAGCCCCAGCATTTT. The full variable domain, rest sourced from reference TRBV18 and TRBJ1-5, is NAGVMQNPRHLVRRRGQEARLRCSPMKGHSHVYWYRQLPEEGLKFMVYLQKENIIDESGMPKERFSAEFPKEGPSILRIQQVVRGDSAAYFCASSAGFNQPQHFGDGTRLSIL.

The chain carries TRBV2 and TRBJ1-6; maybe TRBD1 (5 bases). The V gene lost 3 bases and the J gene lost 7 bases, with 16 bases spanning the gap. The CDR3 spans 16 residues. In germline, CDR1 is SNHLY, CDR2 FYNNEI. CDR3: CASSDDRLAGNSPLHF. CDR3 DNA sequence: TGTGCCAGCAGTGACGACAGACTCGCCGGGAATTCACCCCTCCACTTT.